These 22 T cell receptor beta chains originate from one sample sequenced in a study of spatial heterogeneity in lung cancer. These TCRs are of unknown antigen specificity. General study results and limits: The study found that expanded intratumoral alpha and beta TCR counts tracked tumor mutation counts.

Indicated time point: sample taken at primary tumor resection. TCRdb passed the 5' RACE reads through MiXCR, listing each CDR3 protein once. The top ten clones hold 35% to 40% of a sample with over 10,000 distinct CDR3 sequences, about 5% of them seen once. The sample in question was lung tumor tissue, obtained at surgery. The receptors shown here come from a male donor with early-stage non-small cell lung cancer.

This clonotype has at least ten counts. The chain carries TRBV18 and TRBJ2-7; the match to TRBD2 covers 9 bases. The germline CDR1 and CDR2 sequences are KGHSH and LQKENI. V gave up 2 bases and J gave up 2 bases; unmatched junction bases: 1. The CDR3 totals 14 residues. CDR3 DNA: TGTGCCAGCTCACCAAGCGGGGGGACCTACGAGCAGTACTTC. It yields the protein CASSPSGGTYEQYF.

There are many counts of this clonotype. The rearrangement uses TRBV5-1 and TRBJ2-2; TRBD1 agrees at 12 bases. Trimming took 0 bases from V and 6 from J; bases not matched to a gene: 6. Germline CDR1 and CDR2: SGHRS and YFSETQ. The CDR3 is made up of 17 amino acids. The CDR3 sequence is CASSLELGTGGSGELFF. The CDR3 DNA sequence: TGCGCCAGCAGCTTGGAATTGGGGACAGGGGGCTCCGGGGAGCTGTTTTTT.

This clonotype was seen ten or more times. V usage is TRBV7-3 and J usage is TRBJ2-5, with 8 bases that match TRBD1. The germline CDR1 and CDR2 sequences are SGHTA and FQGTGA. The CDR3 is made up of 15 amino acids. Trimming at V came to 3 bases and at J to 4 bases, leaving 7 bases not matched to a gene. The CDR3 loop reads CASSFQGAEGETQYF. The CDR3, as DNA: TGTGCCAGCAGCTTCCAGGGGGCAGAAGGAGAGACCCAGTACTTC.

This clonotype was counted ten times or more. The chain joins TRBV7-9 to TRBJ2-7; D remains unclear. Trimming took 2 bases from V and 9 from J, leaving 11 bases between them. The CDR3 extends over 12 amino acids. Germline V gene data show CDR1 as SEHNR and CDR2 as FQNEAQ (reference sequence). The CDR3, as DNA: TGTGCCAGCAGCTTATACCCCCTCGGGCAGTACGTC. It encodes CASSLYPLGQYV.

This clonotype appeared many times. V usage is TRBV10-3 and J usage is TRBJ2-5; 8 positions agree with TRBD1. Germline V gene data show CDR1 as ENHRY and CDR2 as SYGVKD. The junction had 5 bases not matched to a gene; V was cut back by 3 bases and J by 5 bases. The length of the CDR3 is 14 residues. CDR3 DNA sequence: TGTGCCATCAGTGATGGACAGGGAGTGGAGACCCAGTACTTC. This gives the protein CAISDGQGVETQYF.

The table lists this clonotype with many counts. This chain uses TRBV6-6 with TRBJ1-5; tentatively, D is TRBD1 (6 bases). The ends were cut back, 4 bases at V and 7 bases at J, with 14 bases in the middle. Per the germline V gene, CDR1 is MNHNY and CDR2 is SVGAGI (reference sequence). The CDR3 covers 14 residues. CDR3 sequence reads: CASSLQGSWQPQHF. The CDR3 DNA follows: TGTGCCAGCAGTTTGCAGGGGTCCTGGCAGCCCCAGCATTTT.

The gene calls are TRBV29-1 and TRBJ2-1, with D possibly matching TRBD1 (5 bases). This CDR3 has 14 amino acids. V lost 4 bases, J lost 7 bases, and 17 bases lay in between. The germline V gene has CDR1 SQVTM and CDR2 ANQGSEA. CDR3 DNA: TGCAGCGTTGGGAAGGGGCAGGTAAATAATGAGCAGTTCTTC. Protein: CSVGKGQVNNEQFF.

This clonotype was observed at least ten times. The chain combines TRBV4-2 with TRBJ1-2; the D is unclear. Trimming took off 4 bases at V and 6 bases at J, with 15 bases between the two ends. CDR3 length: 14 amino acids. The V gene's germline CDR1 is LGHNA and CDR2 YNFKEQ. DNA for the CDR3: TGTGCCAGCAGCCGTCAGGACGGACGAGATGGCTACACCTTC. Amino acids: CASSRQDGRDGYTF.

This clonotype was found many times. This chain uses TRBV29-1 with TRBJ1-6; 7 bases are shared with TRBD1. Germline-derived CDR1 and CDR2 are SQVTM and ANQGSEA. This CDR3 contains 13 residues. Trimming cost V 7 bases and J 8 bases; bases outside gene matches: 8. The CDR3 DNA reads TGCAGCGCCAGGGGGAGGGGGGATTCACCCCTCCACTTT. It encodes CSARGRGDSPLHF. The complete variable domain, with remaining parts taken from reference TRBV29-1 and TRBJ1-6, reads SAVISQKPSRDICQRGTSLTIQCQVDSQVTMMFWYRQQPGQSLTLIATANQGSEATYESGFVIDKFPISRPNLTFSTLTVSNMSPEDSSIYLCSARGRGDSPLHFGNGTRLTVT.

The sample holds many counts of this clonotype. The gene calls are TRBV12-5 and TRBJ1-5; D not certain. The germline V gene has CDR1 LGHNT and CDR2 FRNRAP. V lost 1 base and J lost 5, with 6 bases in between. CDR3 length equals 13 residues. CDR3 DNA: TGTGCTAGTGGTTTGGAAAACGATCAGCCCCAGCATTTT. Residues: CASGLENDQPQHF. The full variable domain, completed using reference TRBV12-5 and TRBJ1-5, is DARVTQTPRHKVTEMGQEVTMRCQPILGHNTVFWYRQTMMQGLELLAYFRNRAPLDDSGMPKDRFSAEMPDATLATLKIQPSEPRDSAVYFCASGLENDQPQHFGDGTRLSIL.

This clonotype is judged large (0.1 to 1%). The chain is built from TRBV10-3 and TRBJ2-1; TRBD1 aligns across 9 bases. The trim removed 2 bases at V and 5 bases at J, leaving 1 base unmatched. Germline CDR1 ENHRY, CDR2 SYGVKD. CDR3 size: 14 residues. The CDR3 loop is CAISEGQGHNEQFF. In nucleotides, the CDR3 is TGTGCCATCAGTGAGGGACAGGGGCACAATGAGCAGTTCTTC.

This clonotype has a count of ten or more. The chain uses TRBV12-3 or TRBV12-4 and TRBJ1-2, with a possible D match to TRBD1 (5 bases). Trimming removed 2 bases at V and 2 bases at J, with 6 bases between. The CDR3 contains 13 residues. As DNA, the CDR3 is TGTGCCAGCAGTTTAAGACAGAACTATGGCTACACCTTC. Translating gives CASSLRQNYGYTF.

This clonotype was detected only a few times. The chain joins TRBV7-2 to TRBJ1-2; no firm D call. CDR3 size: 14 residues. V gave up 2 bases and J gave up 4 bases, with 11 bases separating them. The germline V gene has CDR1 SGHTA and CDR2 FQGNSA. The CDR3 DNA is TGTGCCAGCAGCTTACAGTTTAAGGTCTATGGCTACACCTTC. This sequence encodes CASSLQFKVYGYTF. Supplemented by reference TRBV7-2 and TRBJ1-2, the full variable domain reads GAGVSQSPSNKVTEKGKDVELRCDPISGHTALYWYRQSLGQGLEFLIYFQGNSAPDKSGLPSDRFSAERTGGSVSTLTIQRTQQEDSAVYLCASSLQFKVYGYTFGSGTRLTVV.

Judged by abundance, this clonotype is medium-sized (0.01 to 0.1%). The chain combines TRBV5-5 with TRBJ1-1; D not resolved. CDR1 is SGHKS, CDR2 YYEKEE, per germline (reference sequence). The V gene lost 2 bases and the J gene lost 1 base, with 6 bases spanning the gap. CDR3 size: 13 residues. The CDR3 DNA reads TGTGCCAGCAGCTTTTTACCGAACACTGAAGCTTTCTTT. Translated, it gives CASSFLPNTEAFF.

This clonotype was seen repeatedly, ten times or more. V and J are TRBV20-1 and TRBJ2-5; TRBD1 matches 7 bases. The germline CDR1 and CDR2 sequences are DFQATT and SNEGSKA (reference sequence). Trimming removed 7 bases from V and 5 bases from J; junction bases left unmatched: 7. CDR3 size: 12 residues. For the CDR3, the DNA is TGCAGTGGATACAGGGGCGCCGAGACCCAGTACTTC. The encoded protein is CSGYRGAETQYF.

This chain uses TRBV6-2 or TRBV6-3 with TRBJ2-5; 13 bases match TRBD2. This CDR3 region has 16 residues. CDR1 is MNHEY, CDR2 SVGEGT, per germline. Trimming took 6 bases from V and 1 from J; bases not matched to a gene: 5. The CDR3 sequence is CASSRGLAGVQETQYF. CDR3 in DNA: TGTGCCAGCAGCAGAGGACTAGCGGGGGTCCAAGAGACCCAGTACTTC.

The sample holds many counts of this clonotype. The chain joins TRBV18 to TRBJ2-7; 9 bases are shared with TRBD1. Losses at the gene ends were 3 bases for V and 4 bases for J; bases not matched to a gene: 10. The CDR3 length is 16 residues. Germline V lookup: CDR1 KGHSH, CDR2 LQKENI. The chain's CDR3 is CASSPTMGQGNYEQYF. DNA of the CDR3: TGTGCCAGCTCACCGACGATGGGACAGGGAAATTACGAGCAGTACTTC.

This clonotype was found many times. The CDR3 sequence: CASSPASMRQGSNQPQHF. CDR3 coding DNA: TGTGCCAGCTCACCCGCCTCAATGCGACAGGGTAGCAATCAGCCCCAGCATTTT. V and J are TRBV18 and TRBJ1-5, with 7 positions matching TRBD1. Trimming removed 3 bases from V and 0 bases from J; junction bases left unmatched: 11. The CDR3 is made up of 18 amino acids. CDR1 KGHSH and CDR2 LQKENI come from the germline V gene.

This clonotype was seen at least ten times. The chain combines TRBV15 with TRBJ2-5; possibly TRBD2 for D (7 bases). The V and J ends lost 0 bases and 4 bases respectively, with 9 bases between them. CDR1 LNHNV and CDR2 YYDKDF come from the germline V gene (reference sequence). This CDR3 is 14 amino acids long. CDR3 DNA sequence: TGTGCCACCAGCAGAGATAGGGGGGGAGAGACCCAGTACTTC. Translated, it gives CATSRDRGGETQYF.

This clonotype was observed at least ten times. The V gene is TRBV7-2, the J gene TRBJ2-1, with 7 bases that match TRBD1. The CDR3 is made up of 16 amino acids. After removal of 2 bases from V and 8 bases from J, the junction contained 12 bases not matched to a gene. Looked up from germline, CDR1 is SGHTA and CDR2 is FQGNSA. DNA for the CDR3: TGTGCCAGCAGCTTAAGAAGGACAGGAAGGGGCGATGAGCAGTTCTTC. Its translation: CASSLRRTGRGDEQFF.

This clonotype was observed many times. The V gene is TRBV4-2, the J gene TRBJ1-3; the D is unclear. Germline CDR1 reads LGHNA; CDR2 reads YNFKEQ. The CDR3 is 16 residues long. The V end lost 2 bases, the J end lost 0 bases, and 11 bases lay between the germline ends. Written as DNA, the CDR3 is TGTGCCAGCAGCCAAAACAGAAGAAGCTCTGGAAACACCATATATTTT. Its translation is CASSQNRRSSGNTIYF.

This clonotype occurred many times. The chain is built from TRBV20-1 and TRBJ1-6, with D possibly matching TRBD1 (6 bases). Trimming pared 1 base from V and 2 bases from J, leaving 12 bases between. CDR1 DFQATT and CDR2 SNEGSKA come from the germline V gene (reference sequence). CDR3 size: 16 residues. CDR3 protein: CSARVVGDTYNSPLHF. The CDR3 bases are TGCAGTGCTAGAGTGGTGGGGGACACCTATAATTCACCCCTCCACTTT.